A single sample is the source of the 14 T cell receptor beta chains below, sequenced in a study of T cell clonotyping in hematopoietic cell transplantation. Time point indicated: recipient sample about 28 days before transplant, after cytoreduction. This table comes from immunoSEQ multiplex PCR, and its TCRdb copy is limited to in-frame clones, with some not included. The data hold some 28,000 clones, with less than 85% observed a single time. The specimen was peripheral blood mononuclear cells, collected before stem cell transplant. Every receptor here comes from a man aged 35 to 55 with acute myeloid leukemia. Some clones in this sample may be carry-over from other donors' samples.

The CDR3 coding sequence is TGTGCCAGCAGTTCGGGCATCGGGTTAAACACTGAAGCTTTCTTT. It is translated as CASSSGIGLNTEAFF. The genes are TRBV27 and TRBJ1-1, with no clear D. The CDR3 spans 15 residues. Deletions cut 4 bases from V and 2 bases from J, with 14 bases between. CDR1 and CDR2 (germline): MNHEY, SMNVEV (reference sequence).

This chain joins TRBV27 and TRBJ1-5; no definite D call. V gave up 2 bases and J gave up 0 bases, with 8 bases separating them. The CDR3 length is 15 residues. Germline CDR1 reads MNHEY; CDR2 reads SMNVEV (reference sequence). CDR3 sequence (DNA): TGTGCCAGCAGTTTAGCCGGGGTTAGCAATCAGCCCCAGCATTTT. The encoded protein is CASSLAGVSNQPQHF.

The chain combines TRBV5-4 with TRBJ1-1; D is undetermined. Trimming cost V 5 bases and J 5 bases, with 16 bases left between them. There are 14 residues in the CDR3. The V gene's germline CDR1 is SGHNT and CDR2 YYREEE (reference sequence). In DNA form, the CDR3 reads TGTGCCAGCAGTTCCGAGGTGGATGGTACTGAAGCTTTCTTT. Translated: CASSSEVDGTEAFF. Looking up the rest from reference TRBV5-4 and TRBJ1-1 gives the full variable domain: ETGVTQSPTHLIKTRGQQVTLRCSSQSGHNTVSWYQQALGQGPQFIFQYYREEENGRGNFPPRFSGLQFPNYSSELNVNALELDDSALYLCASSSEVDGTEAFFGQGTRLTVV.

This chain links TRBV11-3 with TRBJ2-3, with 13 bases matching TRBD2. There are 17 residues in the CDR3. J was trimmed by 2 bases and V by 6 bases; bases with no gene match: 8. The germline gives CDR1 SGHNT, CDR2 YENEEA. CDR3 sequence: CASSYPGLAGSTDTQYF. The CDR3 region has the DNA TGTGCCAGCAGTTATCCGGGACTAGCGGGATCCACAGATACGCAGTATTTT.

This clone occurred once. The chain joins TRBV7-9 to TRBJ2-7; tentatively, D is TRBD2 (5 bases). This CDR3 is 12 amino acids long. Germline V gene data show CDR1 as SEHNR and CDR2 as FQNEAQ (reference sequence). Trimming shortened V by 2 bases and J by 4 bases, and 6 bases separated the two germline ends. The CDR3 sequence: CASSLSGYEQYF. For the CDR3, the DNA is TGTGCCAGCAGCTTATCGGGATACGAGCAGTACTTC.

This clone was counted a few times. V gene TRBV30 combines with J gene TRBJ1-2; D not certain. The V gene lost 5 bases and the J gene lost 6 bases, with 10 bases spanning the gap. Germline CDR1 and CDR2: GTSNPN and SVGIG (reference sequence). This CDR3 spans 11 amino acids. CDR3 nucleotide sequence: TGTGCCTGGGCCTTAAGGGATGGCTACACCTTC. This gives the protein CAWALRDGYTF.

This chain links TRBV19 with TRBJ1-1, with D unclear. V was pared by 3 bases and J by 1 base, with 9 bases between. There are 14 residues in the CDR3. CDR1 and CDR2 (germline): LNHDA, SQIVND (reference sequence). The CDR3 bases are TGTGCCAGTAGTATCTCGGGAGGGAACACTGAAGCTTTCTTT. Translation: CASSISGGNTEAFF.

The genes are TRBV7-9 and TRBJ2-3; D ambiguous. The CDR3 extends over 11 amino acids. Germline loops: CDR1 SEHNR, CDR2 FQNEAQ (reference sequence). Trimming shortened V by 4 bases and J by 4 bases, and 3 bases separated the two germline ends. The CDR3 sequence is CASSSPDTQYF. DNA of the CDR3: TGTGCCAGCAGCTCCCCAGATACGCAGTATTTT.

This clone has just a few counts. CDR3 DNA: TGTGCCAGCAGCTCTAAGGGCGGGCAAGAGACCCAGTACTTC. It specifies CASSSKGGQETQYF. This chain links TRBV7-3 with TRBJ2-5, with D tentatively TRBD2 (5 bases). CDR3 size: 14 residues. The ends were cut back, 4 bases at V and 2 bases at J, with 11 bases in the middle. Germline loops: CDR1 SGHTA, CDR2 FQGTGA.

This clone was recorded once. The genes are TRBV7-6 and TRBJ2-1; 10 bases align to TRBD2. J lost 8 bases, V lost 1 base, and 5 bases had no gene match. CDR1 and CDR2 (germline): SGHVS, FNYEAQ. This CDR3 spans 15 amino acids. In DNA, the CDR3 is TGTGCCAGCAGCTTAGTCTCCGGGACTAGCGATGAGCAGTTCTTC. Residues: CASSLVSGTSDEQFF.

The V and J genes are TRBV5-5 and TRBJ2-7, with a possible D match to TRBD2 (6 bases). CDR3 length equals 15 residues. Germline CDR1 is SGHKS and CDR2 is YYEKEE (reference sequence). V was pared by 0 bases and J by 0 bases, with 10 bases between. The CDR3 DNA reads as TGTGCCAGCAGCTTGGCACGGGACTCCTCCTACGAGCAGTACTTC. Protein: CASSLARDSSYEQYF. The variable domain in full, with the rest retrieved from reference TRBV5-5 and TRBJ2-7, is DAGVTQSPTHLIKTRGQQVTLRCSPISGHKSVSWYQQVLGQGPQFIFQYYEKEERGRGNFPDRFSARQFPNYSSELNVNALLLGDSALYLCASSLARDSSYEQYFGPGTRLTVT.

The chain's CDR3 is CASSYNGALSYNEQFF. In nucleotides, the CDR3 is TGTGCCAGCAGCTATAACGGGGCACTCTCCTACAATGAGCAGTTCTTC. The chain has TRBV11-2 and TRBJ2-1; D is possibly TRBD1 or TRBD2 (5 bases each). Trimming removed 4 bases at V and 0 bases at J, with 13 bases between. Per germline, CDR1 SGHAT and CDR2 FQNNGV. This CDR3 comprises 16 residues.

The rearrangement joins TRBV7-2 to TRBJ1-6; possibly TRBD1 for D (5 bases). The CDR3 has 14 amino acids. Trimming left V 1 base short and J 7 bases short, with 8 bases between. The germline gives CDR1 SGHTA, CDR2 FQGNSA. DNA of the CDR3: TGTGCCAGCAGCTTAGAGCAGGGAAATTCACCCCTCCACTTT. This sequence encodes CASSLEQGNSPLHF.

The rearrangement uses TRBV6-5 and TRBJ1-1; tentatively, D is TRBD1 (5 bases). The CDR3 spans 14 residues. V lost 3 bases to trimming and J lost 13 bases, with 21 bases between them. Germline CDR1 and CDR2: MNHEY and SVGAGI. The CDR3 DNA sequence: TGTGCCAGCAGTTATTCTGGGCGGGACTTTGGGAATTTCTTT. Protein product: CASSYSGRDFGNFF.